This entry describes one T cell receptor (beta chain). There are 13 residues in the CDR3. V was pared by 7 bases and J by 8 bases, with 10 bases of the junction left unmatched. Germline V CDR1 and CDR2: ENHRY, SYGVKD. The data belong to a study of blood T cell repertoires in COVID-19. For the study at large: COVID-19 samples, acute and convalescent, were from the United States, Italy and Spain. Nucleic acid was either cDNA or gDNA, and it came from T cells, B-cell-depleted T cells, or PBMCs.

In the original processing: Reference gene primer amplification gave nucleated cell count estimates. Clones were read by immunoSEQ multiplex PCR, and TCRdb kept only the in-frame ones, dropping some. For V, J and clone size, that table is used; D and trimming come from the DNA. The sample includes 100,000 to 150,000 clones, about 89% of them seen just once. While infection was still active, Seattle patients were enrolled and then followed longitudinally. The sequencing input was peripheral blood. The receptor was isolated from a man in his fifties or sixties with COVID-19, enrolled during active disease. This chain joins TRBV10-3 and TRBJ1-1, with 7 positions matching TRBD1. CDR3 sequence reads: CAINQQGSEEAFF. The CDR3 nucleotides read TGTGCCATCAACCAACAGGGGTCGGAAGAAGCTTTCTTT.